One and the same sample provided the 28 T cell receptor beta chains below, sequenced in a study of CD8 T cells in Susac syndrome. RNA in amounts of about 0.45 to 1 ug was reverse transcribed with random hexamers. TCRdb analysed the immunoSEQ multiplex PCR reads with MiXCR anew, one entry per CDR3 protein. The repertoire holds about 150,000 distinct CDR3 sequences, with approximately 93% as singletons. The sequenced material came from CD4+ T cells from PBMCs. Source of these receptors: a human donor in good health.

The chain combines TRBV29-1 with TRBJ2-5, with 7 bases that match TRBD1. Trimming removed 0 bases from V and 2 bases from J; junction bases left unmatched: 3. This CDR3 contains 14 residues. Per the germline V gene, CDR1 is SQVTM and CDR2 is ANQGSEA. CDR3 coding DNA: TGCAGCGTTGAAGAGGCCAGGGGGCAAGAGACCCAGTACTTC. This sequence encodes CSVEEARGQETQYF.

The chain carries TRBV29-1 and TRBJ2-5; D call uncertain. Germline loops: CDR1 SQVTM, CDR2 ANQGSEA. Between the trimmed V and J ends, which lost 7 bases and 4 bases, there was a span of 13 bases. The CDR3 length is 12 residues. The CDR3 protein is CSAAKGPETQYF. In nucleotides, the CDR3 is TGCAGCGCCGCGAAGGGTCCAGAGACCCAGTACTTC.

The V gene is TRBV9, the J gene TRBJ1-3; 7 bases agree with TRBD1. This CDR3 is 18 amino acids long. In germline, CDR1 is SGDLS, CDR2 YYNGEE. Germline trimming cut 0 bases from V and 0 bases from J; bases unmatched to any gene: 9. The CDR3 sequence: CASSVEVQGSSSGNTIYF. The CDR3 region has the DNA TGTGCCAGCAGCGTAGAGGTACAGGGGTCAAGCTCTGGAAACACCATATATTTT.

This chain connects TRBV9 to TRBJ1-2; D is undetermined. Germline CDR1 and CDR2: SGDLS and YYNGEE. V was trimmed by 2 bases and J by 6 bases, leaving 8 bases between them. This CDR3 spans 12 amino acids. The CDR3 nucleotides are TGTGCCAGCAGCGTTGGAGAGAATGGCTACACCTTC. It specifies CASSVGENGYTF.

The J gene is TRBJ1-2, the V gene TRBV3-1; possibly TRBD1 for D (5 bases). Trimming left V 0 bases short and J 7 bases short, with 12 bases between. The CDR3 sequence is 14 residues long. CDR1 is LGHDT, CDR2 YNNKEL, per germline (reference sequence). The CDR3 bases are TGTGCCAGCAGCCAAGATGTAGGGGCTGGTGGCTACACCTTC. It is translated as CASSQDVGAGGYTF.

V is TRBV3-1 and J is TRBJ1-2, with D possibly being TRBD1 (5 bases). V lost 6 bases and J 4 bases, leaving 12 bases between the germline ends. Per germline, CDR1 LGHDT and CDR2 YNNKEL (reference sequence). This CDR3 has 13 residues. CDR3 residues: CASSPDGGYGYTF. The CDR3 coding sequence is TGTGCCAGCAGTCCGGACGGGGGCTATGGCTACACCTTC.

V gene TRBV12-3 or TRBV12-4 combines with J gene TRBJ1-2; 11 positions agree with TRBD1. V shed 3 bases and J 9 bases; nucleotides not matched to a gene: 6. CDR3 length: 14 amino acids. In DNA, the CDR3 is TGTGCCAGCAGTTTTCGGACAGGGGGCCTGAGCTACACCTTC. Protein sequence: CASSFRTGGLSYTF.

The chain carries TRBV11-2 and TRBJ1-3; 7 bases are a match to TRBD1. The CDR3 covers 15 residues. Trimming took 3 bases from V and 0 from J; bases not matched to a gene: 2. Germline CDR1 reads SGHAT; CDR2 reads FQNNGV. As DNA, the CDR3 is TGTGCCAGCAGCTTCGGGACAGACTCTGGAAACACCATATATTTT. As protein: CASSFGTDSGNTIYF. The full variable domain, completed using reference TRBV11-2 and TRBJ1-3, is EAGVAQSPRYKIIEKRQSVAFWCNPISGHATLYWYQQILGQGPKLLIQFQNNGVVDDSQLPKDRFSAERLKGVDSTLKIQPAKLEDSAVYLCASSFGTDSGNTIYFGEGSWLTVV.

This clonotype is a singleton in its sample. The CDR3 DNA is TGTGCCAGCAGTGCGAGCAGGGATGTGGGGGAGCAGTACTTC. This gives the protein CASSASRDVGEQYF. This chain joins TRBV6-1 and TRBJ2-7; tentatively, D is TRBD1 (5 bases). The germline CDR1 and CDR2 sequences are MNHNS and SASEGT. V was shortened by 4 bases and J by 7 bases, with 17 bases between the two germline ends. This CDR3 is built from 14 residues.

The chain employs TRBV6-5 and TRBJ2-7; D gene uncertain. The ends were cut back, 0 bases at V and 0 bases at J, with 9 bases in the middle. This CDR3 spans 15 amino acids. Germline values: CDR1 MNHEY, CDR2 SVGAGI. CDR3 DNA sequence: TGTGCCAGCAGTTACTCCCAGGTGGGCTCCTACGAGCAGTACTTC. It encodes CASSYSQVGSYEQYF.

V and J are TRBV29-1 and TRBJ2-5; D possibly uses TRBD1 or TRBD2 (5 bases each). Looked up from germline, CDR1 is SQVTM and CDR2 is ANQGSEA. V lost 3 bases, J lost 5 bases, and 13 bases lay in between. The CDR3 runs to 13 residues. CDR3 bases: TGCAGCGTTGAGTCAGGGTCGGGGGAGACCCAGTACTTC. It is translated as CSVESGSGETQYF.

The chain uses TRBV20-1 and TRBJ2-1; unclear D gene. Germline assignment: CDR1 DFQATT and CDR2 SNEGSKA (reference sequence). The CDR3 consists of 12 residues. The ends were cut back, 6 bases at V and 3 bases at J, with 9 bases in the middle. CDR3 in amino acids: CSATDIYNEQFF. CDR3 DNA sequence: TGCAGTGCCACTGACATCTACAATGAGCAGTTCTTC.

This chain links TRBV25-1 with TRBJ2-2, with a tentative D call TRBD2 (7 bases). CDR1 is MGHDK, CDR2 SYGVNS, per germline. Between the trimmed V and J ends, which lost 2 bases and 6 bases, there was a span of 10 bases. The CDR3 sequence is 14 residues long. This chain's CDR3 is CASSEPGGPGELFF. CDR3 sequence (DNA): TGTGCCAGCAGTGAACCGGGGGGCCCCGGGGAGCTGTTTTTT.

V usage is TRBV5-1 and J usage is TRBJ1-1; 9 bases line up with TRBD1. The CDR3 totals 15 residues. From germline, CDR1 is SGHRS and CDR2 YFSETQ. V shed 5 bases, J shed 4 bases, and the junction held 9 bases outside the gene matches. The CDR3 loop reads CASSSGQGGFTEAFF. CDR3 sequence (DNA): TGCGCCAGCAGTTCGGGACAGGGAGGCTTCACTGAAGCTTTCTTT. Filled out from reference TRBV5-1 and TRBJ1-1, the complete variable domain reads KAGVTQTPRYLIKTRGQQVTLSCSPISGHRSVSWYQQTPGQGLQFLFEYFSETQRNKGNFPGRFSGRQFSNSRSEMNVSTLELGDSALYLCASSSGQGGFTEAFFGQGTRLTVV.

CDR3 region: CASRASGRGNIQYF. The CDR3 DNA sequence: TGTGCCAGCCGAGCTAGCGGGAGAGGGAACATTCAGTACTTC. V gene TRBV28 combines with J gene TRBJ2-4; 10 bases match TRBD2. From germline, CDR1 is MDHEN and CDR2 SYDVKM. This CDR3 has 14 residues. With V trimmed by 8 bases and J by 7 bases, 8 bases remained unmatched.

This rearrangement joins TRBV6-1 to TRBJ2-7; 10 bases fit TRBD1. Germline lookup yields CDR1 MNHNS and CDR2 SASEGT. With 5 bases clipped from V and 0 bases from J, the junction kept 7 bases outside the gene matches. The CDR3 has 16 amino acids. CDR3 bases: TGTGCCAGCAGTCAGGACAGGGGGTGGATCTCCTACGAGCAGTACTTC. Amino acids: CASSQDRGWISYEQYF.

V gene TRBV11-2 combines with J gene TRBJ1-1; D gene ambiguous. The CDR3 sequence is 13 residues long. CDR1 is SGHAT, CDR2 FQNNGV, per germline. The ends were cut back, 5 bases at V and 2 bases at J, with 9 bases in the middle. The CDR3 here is CASSRTQNTEAFF. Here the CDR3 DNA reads TGTGCCAGCAGCCGGACTCAAAACACTGAAGCTTTCTTT.

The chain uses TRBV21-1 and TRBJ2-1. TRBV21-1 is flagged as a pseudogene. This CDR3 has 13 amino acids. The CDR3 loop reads CASSKEQYNEQFF. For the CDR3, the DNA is TGTGCCAGCAGCAAAGAACAGTACAATGAGCAGTTCTTC.

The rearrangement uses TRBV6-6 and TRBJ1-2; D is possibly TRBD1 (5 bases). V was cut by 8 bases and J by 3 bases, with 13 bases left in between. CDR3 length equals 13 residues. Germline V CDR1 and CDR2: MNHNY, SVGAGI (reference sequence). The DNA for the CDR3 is TGTGCCAGCGGGACGGCAACTTACTATGGCTACACCTTC. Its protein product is CASGTATYYGYTF.

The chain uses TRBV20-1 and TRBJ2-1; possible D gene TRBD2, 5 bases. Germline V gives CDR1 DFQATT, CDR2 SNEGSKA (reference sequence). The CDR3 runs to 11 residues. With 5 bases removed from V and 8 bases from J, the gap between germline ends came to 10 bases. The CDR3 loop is CSAGEGDEQFF. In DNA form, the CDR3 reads TGCAGTGCTGGTGAGGGAGATGAGCAGTTCTTC.

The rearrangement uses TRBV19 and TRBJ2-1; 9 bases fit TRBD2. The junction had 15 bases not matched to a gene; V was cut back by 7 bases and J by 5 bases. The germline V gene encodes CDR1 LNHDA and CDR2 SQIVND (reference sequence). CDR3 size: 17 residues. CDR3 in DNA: TGTGCCAGTACCCCCCTCTCAGGAGCGGGAGGCCACAATGAGCAGTTCTTC. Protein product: CASTPLSGAGGHNEQFF.

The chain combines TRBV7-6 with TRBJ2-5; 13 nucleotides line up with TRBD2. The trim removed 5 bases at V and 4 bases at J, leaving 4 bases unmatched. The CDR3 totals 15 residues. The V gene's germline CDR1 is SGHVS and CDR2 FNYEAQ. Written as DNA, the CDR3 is TGTGCCAGCAGCCCCTGGACTAGCGGGAGAGAGACCCAGTACTTC. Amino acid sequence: CASSPWTSGRETQYF.

This CDR3 is CASSIGDSSYEQYF. The DNA of the CDR3 is TGTGCCAGCAGTATCGGTGACAGCTCCTACGAGCAGTACTTC. The genes are TRBV6-1 and TRBJ2-7, with D possibly TRBD1 on 5 matching bases. This CDR3 comprises 14 residues. Germline V gene lookup returns CDR1 MNHNS and CDR2 SASEGT. V dropped 5 bases and J dropped 0 bases, with 11 bases sitting between them.

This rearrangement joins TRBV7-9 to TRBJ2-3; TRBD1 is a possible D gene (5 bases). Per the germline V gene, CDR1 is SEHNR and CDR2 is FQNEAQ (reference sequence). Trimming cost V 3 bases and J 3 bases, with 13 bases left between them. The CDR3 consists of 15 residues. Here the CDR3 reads CASSFSQGGTDTQYF. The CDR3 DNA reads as TGTGCCAGCAGCTTCTCGCAGGGTGGGACAGATACGCAGTATTTT.

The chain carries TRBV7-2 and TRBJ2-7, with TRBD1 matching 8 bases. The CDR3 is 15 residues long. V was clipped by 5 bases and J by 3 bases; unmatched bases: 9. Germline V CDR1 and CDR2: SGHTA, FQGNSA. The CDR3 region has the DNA TGTGCCAGCAGCCCCGGACAGGGTTCGTTCTACGAGCAGTACTTC. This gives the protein CASSPGQGSFYEQYF.

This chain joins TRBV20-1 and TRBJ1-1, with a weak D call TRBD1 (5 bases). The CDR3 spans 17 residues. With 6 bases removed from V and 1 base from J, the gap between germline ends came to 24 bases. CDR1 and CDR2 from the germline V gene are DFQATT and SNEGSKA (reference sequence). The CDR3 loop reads CSAGDRRAPPGNTEAFF. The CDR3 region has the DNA TGCAGTGCAGGGGATCGGAGGGCCCCACCTGGGAACACTGAAGCTTTCTTT.

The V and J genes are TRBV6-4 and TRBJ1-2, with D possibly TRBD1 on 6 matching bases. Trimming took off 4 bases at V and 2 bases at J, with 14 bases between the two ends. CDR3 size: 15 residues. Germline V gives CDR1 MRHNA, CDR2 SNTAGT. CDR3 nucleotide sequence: TGTGCCAGCAGTGCGCGGGACACCCTAAACTATGGCTACACCTTC. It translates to CASSARDTLNYGYTF.

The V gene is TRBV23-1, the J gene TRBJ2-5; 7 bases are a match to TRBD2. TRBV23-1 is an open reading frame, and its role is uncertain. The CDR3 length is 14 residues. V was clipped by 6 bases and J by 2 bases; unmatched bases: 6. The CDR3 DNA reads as TGCGCCAGCAGCCGAGCGGGACCTCAAGAGACCCAGTACTTC. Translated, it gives CASSRAGPQETQYF.